Sequencing of this T cell receptor beta chain was carried out in a study of T cells after yellow fever vaccination. Study observations and caveats: Weaker, the secondary response had a peak occurring faster, on day 5 versus 15.

Using its own MiXCR run on the 5' RACE reads, TCRdb lists one record per CDR3 protein. The sample shows 600,000 to 750,000 distinct CDR3 sequences, roughly an eighth of them seen only once. On this clonotype: Antigen unknown.

The germline CDR1 and CDR2 sequences are MDHEN and SYDVKM. The CDR3 is 10 residues long. Trimming took 6 bases from V and 4 from J, leaving 4 bases between them. This rearrangement joins TRBV28 to TRBJ2-7, with D hard to call. This specimen was PBMCs, taken on the day of the yellow fever booster vaccination. This clonotype was obtained from a man aged 25-40 years who received the YFV17D yellow fever vaccine. This CDR3 reads CASSQYEQYF. The CDR3 DNA reads as TGTGCCAGCAGCCAGTACGAGCAGTACTTC.